Included here is one TCR beta chain sequence, with context. This sample was taken from a study of T cells after somatic rescue of genetic block. The CDR3 spans 13 residues. Unmatched junction bases numbered 3, after V lost 1 base and J lost 7 bases. Germline V lookup: CDR1 LGHNT, CDR2 FRNRAP. Generated by immunoSEQ multiplex PCR, the TCRdb table keeps only in-frame clones and is missing some. The sample carries 80,000 to 90,000 clones, 85% to 90% recorded once. The sample consisted of peripheral blood mononuclear cells (PBMCs). The origin of this receptor is a woman aged 18-29 years. The chain combines TRBV12-5 with TRBJ1-2; 7 bases align to TRBD1. CDR3 region: CASGLGQGGGYTF. The CDR3 DNA reads as TGTGCTAGTGGTTTGGGACAGGGCGGTGGCTACACCTTC.